This T cell receptor (beta chain) originates from a study of blood T cell repertoires in COVID-19. Trimming removed 4 bases from V and 8 bases from J, with 11 bases in between. This CDR3 comprises 13 residues. Germline V gene sequence: CDR1 LGHDT, CDR2 YNNKEL (reference sequence). Some clones are missing from TCRdb's copy, which holds only in-frame ones; the method was immunoSEQ multiplex PCR. The table lists approximately 160,000 clones, over 80% of them singletons, with 8% to 9.5% in the top ten. This TCR derives from an elderly woman with active or convalescent COVID-19. The sample consisted of peripheral blood. V is TRBV3-1 (or the pseudogene TRBV3-2) and J is TRBJ1-4, with D maybe TRBD1 (6 bases). The CDR3 reads CASSLRRGEKLFF. CDR3 coding DNA: TGTGCCAGCAGCCTCAGAAGGGGGGAAAAACTGTTTTTT.